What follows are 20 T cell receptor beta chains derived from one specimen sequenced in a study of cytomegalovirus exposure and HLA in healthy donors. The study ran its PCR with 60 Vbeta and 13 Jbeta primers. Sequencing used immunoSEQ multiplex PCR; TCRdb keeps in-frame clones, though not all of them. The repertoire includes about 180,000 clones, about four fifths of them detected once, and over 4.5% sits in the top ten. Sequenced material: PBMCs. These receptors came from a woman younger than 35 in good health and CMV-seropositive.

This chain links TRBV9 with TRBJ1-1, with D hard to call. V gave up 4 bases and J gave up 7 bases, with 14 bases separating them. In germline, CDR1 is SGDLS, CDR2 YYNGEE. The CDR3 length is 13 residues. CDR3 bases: TGTGCCAGCAGCCCCGGACTGGGAGTTGAAGCTTTCTTT. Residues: CASSPGLGVEAFF.

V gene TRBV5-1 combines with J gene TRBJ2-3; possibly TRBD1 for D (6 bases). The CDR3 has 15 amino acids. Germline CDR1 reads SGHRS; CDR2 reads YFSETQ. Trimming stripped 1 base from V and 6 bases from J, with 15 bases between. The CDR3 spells CASSLSLGGADTQYF. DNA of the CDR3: TGCGCCAGCAGCTTGAGTTTAGGGGGTGCGGATACGCAGTATTTT.

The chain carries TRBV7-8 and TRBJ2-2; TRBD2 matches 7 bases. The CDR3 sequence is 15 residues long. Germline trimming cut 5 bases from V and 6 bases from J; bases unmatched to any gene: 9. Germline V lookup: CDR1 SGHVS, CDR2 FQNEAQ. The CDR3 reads CASSHMGGTAGELFF. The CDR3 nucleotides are TGTGCCAGCAGCCATATGGGAGGGACGGCCGGGGAGCTGTTTTTT. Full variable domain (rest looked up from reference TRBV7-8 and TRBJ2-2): GAGVSQSPRYKVAKRGQDVALRCDPISGHVSLFWYQQALGQGPEFLTYFQNEAQLDKSGLPSDRFFAERPEGSVSTLKIQRTQQEDSAVYLCASSHMGGTAGELFFGEGSRLTVL.

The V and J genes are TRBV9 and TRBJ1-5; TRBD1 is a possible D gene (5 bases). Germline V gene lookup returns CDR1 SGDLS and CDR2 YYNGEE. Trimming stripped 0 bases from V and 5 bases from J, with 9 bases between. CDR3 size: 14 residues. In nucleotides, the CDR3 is TGTGCCAGCAGCGTAGCGTGGGGGGATCAGCCCCAGCATTTT. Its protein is CASSVAWGDQPQHF. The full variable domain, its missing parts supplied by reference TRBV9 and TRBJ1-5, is DSGVTQTPKHLITATGQRVTLRCSPRSGDLSVYWYQQSLDQGLQFLIQYYNGEERAKGNILERFSAQQFPDLHSELNLSSLELGDSALYFCASSVAWGDQPQHFGDGTRLSIL.

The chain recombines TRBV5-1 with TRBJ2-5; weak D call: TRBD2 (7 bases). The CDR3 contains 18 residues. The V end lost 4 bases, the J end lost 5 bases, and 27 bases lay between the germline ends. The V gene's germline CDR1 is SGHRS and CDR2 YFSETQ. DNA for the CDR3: TGCGCCAGCAGCACCACCTGGGCGGTCGGGGGGCGCGGGGAGACCCAGTACTTC. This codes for CASSTTWAVGGRGETQYF.

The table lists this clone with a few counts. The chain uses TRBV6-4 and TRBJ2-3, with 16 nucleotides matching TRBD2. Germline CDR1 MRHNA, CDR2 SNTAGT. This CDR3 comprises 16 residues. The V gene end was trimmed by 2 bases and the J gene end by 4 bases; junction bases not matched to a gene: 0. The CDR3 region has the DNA TGTGCCAGCAGTGACGGGACTAGCGGGGGGGCAGATACGCAGTATTTT. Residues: CASSDGTSGGADTQYF.

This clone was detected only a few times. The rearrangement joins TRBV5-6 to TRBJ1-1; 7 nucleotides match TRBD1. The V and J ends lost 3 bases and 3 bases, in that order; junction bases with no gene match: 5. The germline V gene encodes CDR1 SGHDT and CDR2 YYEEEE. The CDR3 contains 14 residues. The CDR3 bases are TGTGCCAGCAGCTCCGGGACAGTTTACACTGAAGCTTTCTTT. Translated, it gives CASSSGTVYTEAFF. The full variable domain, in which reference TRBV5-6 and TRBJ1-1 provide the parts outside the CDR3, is DAGVTQSPTHLIKTRGQQVTLRCSPKSGHDTVSWYQQALGQGPQFIFQYYEEEERQRGNFPDRFSGHQFPNYSSELNVNALLLGDSALYLCASSSGTVYTEAFFGQGTRLTVV.

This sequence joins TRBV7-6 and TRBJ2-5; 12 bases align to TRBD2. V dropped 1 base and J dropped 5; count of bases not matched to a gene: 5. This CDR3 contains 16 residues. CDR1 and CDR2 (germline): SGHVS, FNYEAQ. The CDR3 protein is CASSLGLAGARETQYF. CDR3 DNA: TGTGCCAGCAGCTTAGGACTAGCGGGGGCCAGGGAGACCCAGTACTTC.

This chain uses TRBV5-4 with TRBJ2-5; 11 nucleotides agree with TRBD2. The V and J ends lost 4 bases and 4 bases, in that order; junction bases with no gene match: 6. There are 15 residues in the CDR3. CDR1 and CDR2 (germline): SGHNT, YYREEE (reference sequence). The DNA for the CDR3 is TGTGCCAGCAGCACCATAGCGGGGGGGGCAGAGACCCAGTACTTC. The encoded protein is CASSTIAGGAETQYF.

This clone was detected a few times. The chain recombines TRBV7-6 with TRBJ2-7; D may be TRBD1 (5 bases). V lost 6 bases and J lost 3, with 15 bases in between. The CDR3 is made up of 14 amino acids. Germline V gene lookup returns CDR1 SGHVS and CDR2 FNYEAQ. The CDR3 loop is CASSSLGQIYEQYF. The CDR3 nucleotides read TGTGCCAGCAGTTCTCTAGGACAAATCTACGAGCAGTACTTC.

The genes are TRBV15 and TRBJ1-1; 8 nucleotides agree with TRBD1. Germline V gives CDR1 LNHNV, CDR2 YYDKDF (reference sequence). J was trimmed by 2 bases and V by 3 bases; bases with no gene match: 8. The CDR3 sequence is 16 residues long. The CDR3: CATSRDTGTGNTEAFF. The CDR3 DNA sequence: TGTGCCACCAGCAGGGATACCGGGACAGGCAACACTGAAGCTTTCTTT.

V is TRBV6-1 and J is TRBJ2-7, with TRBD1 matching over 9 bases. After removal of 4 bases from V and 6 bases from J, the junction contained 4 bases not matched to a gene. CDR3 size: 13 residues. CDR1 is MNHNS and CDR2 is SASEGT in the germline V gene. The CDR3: CASSGGQGREQYF. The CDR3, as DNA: TGTGCCAGCAGTGGGGGACAGGGCCGCGAGCAGTACTTC.

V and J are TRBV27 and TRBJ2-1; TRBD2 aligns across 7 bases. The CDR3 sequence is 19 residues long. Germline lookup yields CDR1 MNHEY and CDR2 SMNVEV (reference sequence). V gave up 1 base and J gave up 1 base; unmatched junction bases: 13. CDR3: CASSLLEPMGGVSYNEQFF. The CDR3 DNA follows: TGTGCCAGCAGTTTATTGGAACCGATGGGGGGGGTATCCTACAATGAGCAGTTCTTC.

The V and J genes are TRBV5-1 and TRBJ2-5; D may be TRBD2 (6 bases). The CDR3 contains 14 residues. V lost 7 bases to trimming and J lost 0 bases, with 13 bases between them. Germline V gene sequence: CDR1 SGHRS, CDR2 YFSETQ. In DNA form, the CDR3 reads TGCGCCAGCGCGGGGATCGGGTACCAAGAGACCCAGTACTTC. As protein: CASAGIGYQETQYF.

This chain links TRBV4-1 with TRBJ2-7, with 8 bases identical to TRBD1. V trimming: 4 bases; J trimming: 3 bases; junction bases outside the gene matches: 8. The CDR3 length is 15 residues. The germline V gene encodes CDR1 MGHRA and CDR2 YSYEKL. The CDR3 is CASSLGRGQDYEQYF. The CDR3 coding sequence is TGCGCCAGCAGCCTTGGCCGGGGACAGGACTACGAGCAGTACTTC.

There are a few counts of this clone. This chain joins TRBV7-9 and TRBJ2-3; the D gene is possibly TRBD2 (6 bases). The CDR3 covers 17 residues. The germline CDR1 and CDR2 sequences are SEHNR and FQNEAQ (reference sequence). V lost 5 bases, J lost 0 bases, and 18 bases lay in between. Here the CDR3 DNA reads TGTGCCAGCAGCCCAACTGGGACTTCCACTAGCACAGATACGCAGTATTTT. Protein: CASSPTGTSTSTDTQYF.

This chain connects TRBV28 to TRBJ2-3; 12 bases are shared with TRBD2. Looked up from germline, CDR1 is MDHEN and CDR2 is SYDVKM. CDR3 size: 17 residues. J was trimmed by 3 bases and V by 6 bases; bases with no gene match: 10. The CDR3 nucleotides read TGTGCCAGCAGAAAACCCACTAGCGGGGGGTTTACAGATACGCAGTATTTT. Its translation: CASRKPTSGGFTDTQYF. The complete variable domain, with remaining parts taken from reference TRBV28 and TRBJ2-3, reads DVKVTQSSRYLVKRTGEKVFLECVQDMDHENMFWYRQDPGLGLRLIYFSYDVKMKEKGDIPEGYSVSREKKERFSLILESASTNQTSMYLCASRKPTSGGFTDTQYFGPGTRLTVL.

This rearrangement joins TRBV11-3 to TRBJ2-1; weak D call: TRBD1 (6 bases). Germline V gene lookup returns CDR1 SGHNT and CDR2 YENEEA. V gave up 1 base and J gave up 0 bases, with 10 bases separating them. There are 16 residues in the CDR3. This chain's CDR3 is CASSLGGQSSYNEQFF. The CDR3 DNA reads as TGTGCCAGCAGCTTAGGGGGGCAAAGCTCCTACAATGAGCAGTTCTTC.

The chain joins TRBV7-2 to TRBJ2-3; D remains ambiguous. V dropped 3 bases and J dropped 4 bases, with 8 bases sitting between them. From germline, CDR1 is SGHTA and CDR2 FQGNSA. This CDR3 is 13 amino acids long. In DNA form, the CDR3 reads TGTGCCAGCAGCTTGGTGAGTGCAGATACGCAGTATTTT. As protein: CASSLVSADTQYF.

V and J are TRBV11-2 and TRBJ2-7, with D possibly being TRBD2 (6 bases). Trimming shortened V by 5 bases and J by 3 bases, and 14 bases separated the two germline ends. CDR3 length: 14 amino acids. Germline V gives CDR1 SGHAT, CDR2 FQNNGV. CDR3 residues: CASSRLVINYEQYF. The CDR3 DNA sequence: TGTGCCAGCAGCCGACTAGTGATCAACTACGAGCAGTACTTC.